This T cell receptor (beta chain) was sequenced in a study of T cell responses to AZD1222 COVID-19 vaccine. General study points: Spike-wide coverage was observed for vaccine-associated CD4 TCRs, with dominant responses at 160-218 and 743-854.

Only in-frame clones appear in the TCRdb table, and some are missing; sequencing was by immunoSEQ multiplex PCR. The table lists around 150,000 clones, 90% of them singletons. Germline CDR1 reads SGHRS; CDR2 reads YFSETQ. The CDR3 has 14 amino acids. The ends were cut back, 4 bases at V and 1 base at J, with 11 bases in the middle. As regards this clone: Its antigen is not known.

This chain joins TRBV5-1 and TRBJ1-1, with D uncertain. Sequencing used peripheral blood, obtained on day 0 of AZD1222 vaccination. This clonotype originated in an adult in good health. As DNA, the CDR3 is TGCGCCAGCAGCCTAATGGGTCGGAACACTGAAGCTTTCTTT. Amino acids: CASSLMGRNTEAFF. Based on the CDR3 plus reference TRBV5-1 and TRBJ1-1, the full variable domain is KAGVTQTPRYLIKTRGQQVTLSCSPISGHRSVSWYQQTPGQGLQFLFEYFSETQRNKGNFPGRFSGRQFSNSRSEMNVSTLELGDSALYLCASSLMGRNTEAFFGQGTRLTVV.